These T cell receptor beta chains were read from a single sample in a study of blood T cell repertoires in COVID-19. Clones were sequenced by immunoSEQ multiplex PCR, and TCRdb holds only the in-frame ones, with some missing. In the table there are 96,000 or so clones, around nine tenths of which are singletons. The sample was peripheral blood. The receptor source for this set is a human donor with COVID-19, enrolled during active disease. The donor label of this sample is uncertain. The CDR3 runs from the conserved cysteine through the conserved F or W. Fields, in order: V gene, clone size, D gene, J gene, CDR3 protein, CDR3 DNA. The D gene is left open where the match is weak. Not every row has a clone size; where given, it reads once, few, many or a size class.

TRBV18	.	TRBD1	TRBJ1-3	CASSPTTDRAPTGNTIYF	TGTGCCAGCTCACCTACCACGGACAGGGCTCCTACTGGAAACACCATATATTTT
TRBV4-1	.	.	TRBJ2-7	CASSPGDGPYEQYF	TGCGCCAGCAGCCCAGGGGACGGACCCTACGAGCAGTACTTC
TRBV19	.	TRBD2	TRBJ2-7	CASTPSTSGRDTYEQYF	TGTGCCAGTACCCCCTCGACTAGCGGGAGGGACACCTACGAGCAGTACTTC
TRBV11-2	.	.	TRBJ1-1	CASSLWEGTEAFF	TGTGCCAGCAGCTTATGGGAGGGCACTGAAGCTTTCTTT
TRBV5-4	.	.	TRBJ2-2	CASSLQGVAGELFF	TGTGCCAGCAGCTTACAGGGCGTCGCCGGGGAGCTGTTTTTT
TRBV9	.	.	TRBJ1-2	CASSPLEGYGYTF	TGTGCCAGCAGCCCCCTAGAGGGCTATGGCTACACCTTC
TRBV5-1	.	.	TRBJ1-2	CASSLDAGLSYGYTF	TGCGCCAGCAGCTTGGATGCGGGCCTAAGCTATGGCTACACCTTC
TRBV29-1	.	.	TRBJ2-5	CSVSWASLPQETQYF	TGCAGCGTTTCCTGGGCAAGCCTACCCCAAGAGACCCAGTACTTC
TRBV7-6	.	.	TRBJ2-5	CASSTQTRAGGETQYF	TGTGCCAGCAGCACCCAAACCCGTGCTGGGGGGGAGACCCAGTACTTC
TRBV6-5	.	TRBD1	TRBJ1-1	CASSRQGGTEAFF	TGTGCCAGCAGTAGACAGGGGGGGACTGAAGCTTTCTTT
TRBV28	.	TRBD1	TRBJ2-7	CASSYRTGIYEQYF	TGTGCCAGCAGTTATCGGACAGGCATCTACGAGCAGTACTTC
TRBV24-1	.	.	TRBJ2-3	CATSDIQSYTDTQYF	TGTGCCACCAGTGACATCCAGTCTTACACAGATACGCAGTATTTT
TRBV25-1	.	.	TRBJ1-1	CASSEYSQNTEAFF	TGTGCCAGCAGTGAATATAGCCAGAACACTGAAGCTTTCTTT
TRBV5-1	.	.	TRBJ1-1	CASSFSGQNTEAFF	TGCGCCAGCAGCTTTTCAGGTCAGAACACTGAAGCTTTCTTT
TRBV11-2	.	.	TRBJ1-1	CASSLDHGGPAFF	TGTGCCAGCAGCTTAGATCACGGGGGGCCGGCTTTCTTT
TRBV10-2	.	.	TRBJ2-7	CASSESSAGSGEQYF	TGCGCCAGCAGTGAGTCGTCCGCGGGGAGCGGGGAGCAGTACTTC
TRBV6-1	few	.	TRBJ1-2	CASSEQNYGYTF	TGTGCCAGCAGTGAACAGAACTATGGCTACACCTTC
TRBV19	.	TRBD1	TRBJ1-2	CASSIRAGGDSYGYTF	TGTGCCAGTAGTATCAGGGCAGGGGGCGATTCCTATGGCTACACCTTC
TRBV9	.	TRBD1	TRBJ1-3	CASSVTTGTGDFHSGNTIYF	TGTGCCAGCAGCGTCACTACCGGGACAGGGGACTTTCACTCTGGAAACACCATATATTTT
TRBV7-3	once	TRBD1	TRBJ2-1	CASSPRDRGYGGEQFF	TGTGCCAGCAGCCCACGCGACAGGGGTTATGGTGGTGAGCAGTTCTTC
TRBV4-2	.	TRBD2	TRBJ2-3	CASSQEGTSGEFPPDTQYF	TGTGCCAGCAGCCAAGAGGGGACTAGCGGCGAATTTCCTCCAGATACGCAGTATTTT
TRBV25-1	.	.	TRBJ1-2	CASSESGRGKDYGYTF	TGTGCCAGCAGTGAATCGGGCAGGGGCAAAGACTATGGCTACACCTTC
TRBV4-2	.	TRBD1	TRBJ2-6	CASSTDDRAGANVLTF	TGTGCCAGCAGCACAGACGACAGGGCTGGGGCCAACGTCCTGACTTTC
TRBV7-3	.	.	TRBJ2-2	CASSSQNSGELFF	TGTGCCAGCAGCTCCCAGAATTCCGGGGAGCTGTTTTTT
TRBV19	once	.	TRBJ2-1	CASWGGRAEQFF	TGTGCCAGTTGGGGGGGCAGGGCTGAGCAGTTCTTC
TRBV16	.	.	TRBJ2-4	CASSPPLQDRAKNIQYF	TGTGCCAGCAGCCCCCCGCTACAGGATCGGGCCAAAAACATTCAGTACTTC
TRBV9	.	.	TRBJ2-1	CASSAPQAPYNEQFF	TGTGCCAGCAGCGCTCCCCAGGCCCCCTACAATGAGCAGTTCTTC
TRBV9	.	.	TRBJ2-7	CASSPRPEADDEQYF	TGTGCCAGCAGCCCCCGCCCAGAGGCTGATGACGAGCAGTACTTC
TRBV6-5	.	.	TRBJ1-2	CASSYGRRANYGYTF	TGTGCCAGCAGTTACGGGCGGAGGGCTAACTATGGCTACACCTTC
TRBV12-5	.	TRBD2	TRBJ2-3	CASGLFTSGLMLTQYF	TGTGCTAGTGGTCTCTTCACTAGCGGACTAATGCTTACGCAGTATTTT
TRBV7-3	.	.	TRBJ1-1	CASSLSAGVNTEAFF	TGTGCCAGCAGCTTATCAGCGGGGGTGAACACTGAAGCTTTCTTT
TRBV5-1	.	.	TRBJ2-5	CASSLTTSRVGETQYF	TGCGCCAGCAGCTTAACTACTAGCAGGGTTGGAGAGACCCAGTACTTC
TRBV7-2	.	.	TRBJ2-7	CASSPMVWGGGPEQYF	TGTGCCAGCAGCCCCATGGTTTGGGGGGGCGGTCCCGAGCAGTACTTC
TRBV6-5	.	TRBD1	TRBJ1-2	CASSSWDRGHYGYTF	TGTGCCAGCAGTTCCTGGGACAGGGGCCACTATGGCTACACCTTC
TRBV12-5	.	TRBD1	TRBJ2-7	CARRTGCFEQYF	TGTGCTAGGAGGACAGGGTGTTTTGAGCAGTACTTC
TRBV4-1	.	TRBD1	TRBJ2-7	CASSQGDRRYEQYF	TGCGCCAGCAGCCAAGGGGACAGAAGGTACGAGCAGTACTTC
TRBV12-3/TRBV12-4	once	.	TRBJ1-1	CASSLVNTEAFF	TGTGCCAGCAGTTTAGTAAACACTGAAGCTTTCTTT
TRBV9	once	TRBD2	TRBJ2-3	CASSVGGADTQYF	TGTGCCAGCAGCGTCGGGGGGGCAGATACGCAGTATTTT
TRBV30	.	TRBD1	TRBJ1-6	CAWKSIGTVDSPLHF	TGTGCCTGGAAGTCGATAGGGACAGTAGACTCACCCCTCCACTTT
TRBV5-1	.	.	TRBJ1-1	CASSLDAASTEAFF	TGCGCCAGCAGCTTGGATGCGGCTAGCACTGAAGCTTTCTTT
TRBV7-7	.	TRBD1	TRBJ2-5	CASSYGQGMETQYF	TGTGCCAGCAGCTACGGACAGGGAATGGAGACCCAGTACTTC
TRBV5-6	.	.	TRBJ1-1	CVTGRLGSTEAFF	TGTGTAACGGGGAGACTGGGGAGCACTGAAGCTTTCTTT
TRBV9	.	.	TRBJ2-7	CASSVGGTHTYEQYF	TGTGCCAGCAGCGTAGGTGGGACACACACCTACGAGCAGTACTTC
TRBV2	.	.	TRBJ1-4	CASRLDSSNEKLFF	TGTGCCAGCCGCCTGGACAGCTCTAATGAAAAACTGTTTTTT
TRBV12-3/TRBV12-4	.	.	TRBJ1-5	CASSIQQNQPQHF	TGTGCCAGCAGTATTCAACAGAATCAGCCCCAGCATTTT
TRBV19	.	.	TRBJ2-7	CASSITGTLEQYF	TGTGCCAGTAGTATCACAGGGACCCTCGAGCAGTACTTC
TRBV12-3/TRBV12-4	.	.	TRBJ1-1	CASTHSWGGAFF	TGTGCCAGCACTCATTCATGGGGGGGAGCTTTCTTT
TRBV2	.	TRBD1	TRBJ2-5	CASPSGTGQETQYF	TGTGCCAGCCCCTCCGGGACAGGGCAAGAGACCCAGTACTTC
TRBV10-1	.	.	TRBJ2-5	CASSEDREETQYF	TGCGCCAGCAGTGAGGACAGAGAAGAGACCCAGTACTTC
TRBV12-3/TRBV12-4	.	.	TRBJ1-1	CASSPFIDTEAFF	TGTGCCAGCAGCCCATTCATTGACACTGAAGCTTTCTTT
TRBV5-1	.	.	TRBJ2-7	CASSPLTGPNEQYF	TGCGCCAGCAGCCCGCTGACAGGTCCCAACGAGCAGTACTTC
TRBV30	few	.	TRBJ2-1	CAWSVREASEQFF	TGTGCCTGGAGTGTACGGGAAGCAAGTGAGCAGTTCTTC
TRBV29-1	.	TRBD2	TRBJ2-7	CSVATSGGPYEQYF	TGCAGCGTAGCTACTAGCGGGGGCCCCTACGAGCAGTACTTC
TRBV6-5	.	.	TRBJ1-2	CASRQGPGGYTF	TGTGCCAGCAGACAGGGACCCGGGGGCTACACCTTC